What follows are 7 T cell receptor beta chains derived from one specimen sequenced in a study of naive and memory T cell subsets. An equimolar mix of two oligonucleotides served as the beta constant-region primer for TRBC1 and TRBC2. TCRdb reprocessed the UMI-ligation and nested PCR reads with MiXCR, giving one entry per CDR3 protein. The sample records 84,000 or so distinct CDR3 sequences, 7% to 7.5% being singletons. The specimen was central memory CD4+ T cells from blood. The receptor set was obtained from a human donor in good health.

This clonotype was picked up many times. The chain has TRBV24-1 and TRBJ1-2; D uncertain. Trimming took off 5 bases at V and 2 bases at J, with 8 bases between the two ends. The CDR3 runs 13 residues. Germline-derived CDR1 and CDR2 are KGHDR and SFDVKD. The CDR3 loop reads CATSVTQNYGYTF. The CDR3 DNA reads TGTGCCACCAGTGTAACACAGAACTATGGCTACACCTTC.

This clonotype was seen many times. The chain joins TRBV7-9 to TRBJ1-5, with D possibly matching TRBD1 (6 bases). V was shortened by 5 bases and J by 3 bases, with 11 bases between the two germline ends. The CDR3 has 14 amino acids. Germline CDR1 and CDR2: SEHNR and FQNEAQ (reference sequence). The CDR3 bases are TGTGCCAGCAGCCATCAGGGGAACAATCAGCCCCAGCATTTT. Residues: CASSHQGNNQPQHF.

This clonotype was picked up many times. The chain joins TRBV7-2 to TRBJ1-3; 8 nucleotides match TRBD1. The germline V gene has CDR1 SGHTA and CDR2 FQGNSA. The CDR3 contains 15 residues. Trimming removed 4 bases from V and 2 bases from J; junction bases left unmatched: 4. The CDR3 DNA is TGTGCCAGCAGCTCGCAGACAGGGGCTGGAAACACCATATATTTT. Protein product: CASSSQTGAGNTIYF.

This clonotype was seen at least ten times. CDR3 protein: CATSRGGDSPLHF. DNA for the CDR3: TGTGCCACCAGCAGAGGAGGGGATTCACCCCTCCACTTT. The rearrangement joins TRBV15 to TRBJ1-6, with D possibly matching TRBD1 (5 bases). Germline V gene lookup returns CDR1 LNHNV and CDR2 YYDKDF (reference sequence). Trimming cost V 1 base and J 8 bases, with 6 bases left between them. The CDR3 sequence is 13 residues long.

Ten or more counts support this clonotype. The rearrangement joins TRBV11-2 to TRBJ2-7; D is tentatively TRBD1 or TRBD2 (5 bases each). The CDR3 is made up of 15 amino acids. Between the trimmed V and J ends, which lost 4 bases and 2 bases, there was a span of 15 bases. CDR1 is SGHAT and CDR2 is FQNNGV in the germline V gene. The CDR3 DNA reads TGTGCCAGCAGCTCCTTCGAGGGGCCCACCTACGAGCAGTACTTC. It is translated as CASSSFEGPTYEQYF.

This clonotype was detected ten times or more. As DNA, the CDR3 is TGTGCCAGCAGCAAAATCAGGGAAACTGAAGCTTTCTTT. As protein: CASSKIRETEAFF. The J gene is TRBJ1-1, the V gene TRBV7-2; D possibly corresponds to TRBD1 (5 bases). Between the trimmed V and J ends, which lost 5 bases and 5 bases, there was a span of 12 bases. The CDR3 is made up of 13 amino acids. Germline V gene lookup returns CDR1 SGHTA and CDR2 FQGNSA.

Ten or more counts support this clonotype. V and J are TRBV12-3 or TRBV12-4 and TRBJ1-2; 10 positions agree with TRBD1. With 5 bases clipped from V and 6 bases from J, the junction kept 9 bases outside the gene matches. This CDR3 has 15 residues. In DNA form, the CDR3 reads TGTGCCAGCAGTCGACAGGGGGCTCAAGTGGATGGCTACACCTTC. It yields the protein CASSRQGAQVDGYTF.